Included here is one TCR beta chain sequence, with context. The entry originates in a study of T-cell reconstitution after alpha-beta-depleted transplantation in children. CDR1 is KGHSH and CDR2 is LQKENI in the germline V gene. CDR3 length: 15 residues. V lost 2 bases and J 4 bases, leaving 11 bases between the germline ends. The library targeted TCRbeta and was prepared with unique molecular identifiers. A single record per CDR3 protein comes from TCRdb applying MiXCR to the PCR reads. This sample has approximately 400,000 distinct CDR3 sequences, with about a tenth found just once. The chain has TRBV18 and TRBJ2-2, with no clear D. The TCR sequence derives from a human donor who donated a stem cell graft to a child with acute myeloid leukemia. The specimen comprised PBMCs from the stem cell graft donor, sampled from the stem cell graft. DNA for the CDR3: TGTGCCAGCTCACCAGCTGATACCACCACCGGGGAGCTGTTTTTT. It codes for CASSPADTTTGELFF.